This T cell receptor beta chain emerged from a study of blood T cell repertoires in COVID-19. Background on the study: From the United States, Italy and Spain came samples of acute and convalescent COVID-19. PBMCs, B-cell-depleted T cells, or T cells were the source of the cDNA or gDNA that made up the material.

The authors' processing: Reference gene primer amplification gave nucleated cell count estimates. The data were produced by immunoSEQ multiplex PCR, yet TCRdb's version contains in-frame clones alone and is incomplete. V and J calls and clone size are copied from that table; D and trimming were computed from the DNA. This sample has 55,000 to 65,000 clones, with roughly 87% found just once. The CDR3 contains 15 residues. Germline values: CDR1 MNHEY, CDR2 SMNVEV (reference sequence). Trimming cost V 7 bases and J 6 bases; bases outside gene matches: 11. The receptor was derived from an elderly man in a cohort sampled during active COVID-19. Material: peripheral blood. The chain joins TRBV27 to TRBJ1-2; 10 bases are shared with TRBD1. CDR3 sequence: CASIKAGTGVDGYTF. The CDR3 coding sequence is TGTGCCAGCATTAAAGCCGGGACAGGGGTCGATGGCTACACCTTC.